This T cell receptor beta chain was identified in a study of molecular identifiers for immune sequencing clone quantification. Bulk TCR libraries were made with methods that had been previously described and with listed TCR primers. TCRdb fed the PCR reads into MiXCR, producing one record per CDR3 protein. Among about 97,000 distinct CDR3 sequences listed, around 24% were seen once. This clonotype was detected many times. The CDR3 totals 17 residues. Sequencing was done on a sample of naive CD8+ T cells from blood, with Jurkat cell RNA spiked in. Noted subset: FACS-sorted CD8+CD4-CCR7+CD45RA+ naive T cells. The chain has TRBV21-1 and TRBJ2-3; the table's D call TRBD1 went unverified against the DNA. TRBV21-1 is classified as a pseudogene. This receptor was obtained from a human donor in good health. Some libraries in this study had Jurkat cell RNA spiked in. CDR3 sequence reads: CASSKAGDTLGNDTQYF. CDR3 in DNA: TGTGCCAGCAGCAAAGCGGGGGACACCTTGGGGAATGATACGCAGTATTTT.